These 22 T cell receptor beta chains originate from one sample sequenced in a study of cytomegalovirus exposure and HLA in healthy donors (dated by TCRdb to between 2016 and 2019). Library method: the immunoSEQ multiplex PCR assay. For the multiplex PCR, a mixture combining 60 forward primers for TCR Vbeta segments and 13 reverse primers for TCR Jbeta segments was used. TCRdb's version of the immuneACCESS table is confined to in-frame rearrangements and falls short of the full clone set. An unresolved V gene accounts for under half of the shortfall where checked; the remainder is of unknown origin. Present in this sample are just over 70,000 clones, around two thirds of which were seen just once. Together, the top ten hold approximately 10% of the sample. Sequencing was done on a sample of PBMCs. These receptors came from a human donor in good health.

The CDR3 coding sequence is TGTGCCAGCAGTGAAGGGGGGACAGGGTGTTTAGCTTTCTTT. Translation gives CASSEGGTGCLAFF. The V and J genes are TRBV6-1 and TRBJ1-1; 9 bases agree with TRBD1. Germline values: CDR1 MNHNS, CDR2 SASEGT. This CDR3 comprises 14 residues. V trimming: 1 base; J trimming: 10 bases; junction bases outside the gene matches: 7.

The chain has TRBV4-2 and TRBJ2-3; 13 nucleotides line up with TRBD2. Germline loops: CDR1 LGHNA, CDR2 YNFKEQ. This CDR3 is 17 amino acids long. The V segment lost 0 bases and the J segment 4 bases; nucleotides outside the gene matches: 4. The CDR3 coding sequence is TGTGCCAGCAGCCAAGAACTAGCGGGAGGGGGGCCAGATACGCAGTATTTT. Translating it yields CASSQELAGGGPDTQYF.

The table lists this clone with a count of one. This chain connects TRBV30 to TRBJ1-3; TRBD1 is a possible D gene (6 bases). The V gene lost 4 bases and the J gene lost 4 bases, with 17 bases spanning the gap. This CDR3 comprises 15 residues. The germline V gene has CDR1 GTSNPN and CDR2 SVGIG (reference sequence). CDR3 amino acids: CAWTRDTRGGNTIYF. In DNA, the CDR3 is TGTGCCTGGACTCGGGACACCCGCGGGGGAAACACCATATATTTT.

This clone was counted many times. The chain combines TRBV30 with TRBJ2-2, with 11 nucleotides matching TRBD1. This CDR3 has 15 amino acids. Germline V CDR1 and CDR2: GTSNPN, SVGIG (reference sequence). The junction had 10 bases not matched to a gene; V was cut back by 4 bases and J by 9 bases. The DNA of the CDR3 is TGTGCCTGGAATATTGGACAGGGGGCTCACCGGGAGCTGTTTTTT. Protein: CAWNIGQGAHRELFF. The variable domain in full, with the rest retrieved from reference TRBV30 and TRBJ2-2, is SQTIHQWPATLVQPVGSPLSLECTVEGTSNPNLYWYRQAAGRGLQLLFYSVGIGQISSEVPQNLSASRPQDRQFILSSKKLLLSDSGFYLCAWNIGQGAHRELFFGEGSRLTVL.

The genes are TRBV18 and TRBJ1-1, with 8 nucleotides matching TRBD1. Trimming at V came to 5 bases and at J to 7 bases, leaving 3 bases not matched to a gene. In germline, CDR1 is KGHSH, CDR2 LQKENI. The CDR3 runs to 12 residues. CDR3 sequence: CASSFGQGEAFF. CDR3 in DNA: TGTGCCAGCTCATTCGGACAGGGTGAAGCTTTCTTT.

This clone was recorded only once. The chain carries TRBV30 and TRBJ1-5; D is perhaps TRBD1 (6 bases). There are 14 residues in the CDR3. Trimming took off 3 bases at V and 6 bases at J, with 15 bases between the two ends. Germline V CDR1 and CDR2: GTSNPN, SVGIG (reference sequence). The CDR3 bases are TGTGCCTGGAGCGGTGGGGGGGCCGGTCAGCCCCAGCATTTT. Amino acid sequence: CAWSGGGAGQPQHF.

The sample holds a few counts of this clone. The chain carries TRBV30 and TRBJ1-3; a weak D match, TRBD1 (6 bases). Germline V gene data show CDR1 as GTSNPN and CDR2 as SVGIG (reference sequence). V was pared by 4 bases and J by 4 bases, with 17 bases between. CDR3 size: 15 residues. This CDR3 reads CAWTGGGADGNTIYF. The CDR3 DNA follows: TGTGCCTGGACCGGAGGGGGGGCAGACGGAAACACCATATATTTT. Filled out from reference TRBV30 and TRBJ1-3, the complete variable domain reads SQTIHQWPATLVQPVGSPLSLECTVEGTSNPNLYWYRQAAGRGLQLLFYSVGIGQISSEVPQNLSASRPQDRQFILSSKKLLLSDSGFYLCAWTGGGADGNTIYFGEGSWLTVV.

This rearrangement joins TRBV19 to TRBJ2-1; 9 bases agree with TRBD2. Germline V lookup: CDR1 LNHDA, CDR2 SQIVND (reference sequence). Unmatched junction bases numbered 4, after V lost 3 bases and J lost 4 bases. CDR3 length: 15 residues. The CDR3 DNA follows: TGTGCCAGTAGTATTATAGCGGGAGATTACAATGAGCAGTTCTTC. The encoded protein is CASSIIAGDYNEQFF.

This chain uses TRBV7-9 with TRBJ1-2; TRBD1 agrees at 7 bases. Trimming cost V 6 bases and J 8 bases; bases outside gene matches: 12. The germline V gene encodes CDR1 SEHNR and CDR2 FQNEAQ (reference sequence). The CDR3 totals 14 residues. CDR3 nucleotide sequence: TGTGCCAGCAGTCGAGGGGGCGCGGCAAGCGGCTACACCTTC. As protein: CASSRGGAASGYTF.

Written as DNA, the CDR3 is TGCAGCGTTTGGGGGGGCACTGAGCAGTTCTTC. It is translated as CSVWGGTEQFF. The chain joins TRBV29-1 to TRBJ2-1; tentative D call: TRBD2 (7 bases). The V gene's germline CDR1 is SQVTM and CDR2 ANQGSEA. Trimming removed 5 bases from V and 9 bases from J, with 11 bases in between. CDR3 length: 11 amino acids.

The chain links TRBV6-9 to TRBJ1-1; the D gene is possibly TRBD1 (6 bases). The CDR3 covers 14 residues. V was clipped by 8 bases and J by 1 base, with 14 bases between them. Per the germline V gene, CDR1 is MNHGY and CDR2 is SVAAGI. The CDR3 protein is CASGRGGGNTEAFF. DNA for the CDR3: TGTGCCAGCGGGAGGGGGGGAGGGAACACTGAAGCTTTCTTT.

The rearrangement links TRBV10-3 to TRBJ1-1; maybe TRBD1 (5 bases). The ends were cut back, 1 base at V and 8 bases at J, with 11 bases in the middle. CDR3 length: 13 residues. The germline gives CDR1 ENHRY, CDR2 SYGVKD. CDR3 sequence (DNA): TGTGCCATCAGTGAGTTTGGAGGGACGGAAGCTTTCTTT. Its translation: CAISEFGGTEAFF.

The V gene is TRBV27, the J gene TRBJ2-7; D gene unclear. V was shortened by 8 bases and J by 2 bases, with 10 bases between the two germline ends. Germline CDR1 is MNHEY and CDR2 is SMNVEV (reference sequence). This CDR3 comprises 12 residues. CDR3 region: CASGHGPYEQYF. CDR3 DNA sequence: TGTGCCAGCGGGCATGGGCCCTACGAGCAGTACTTC.

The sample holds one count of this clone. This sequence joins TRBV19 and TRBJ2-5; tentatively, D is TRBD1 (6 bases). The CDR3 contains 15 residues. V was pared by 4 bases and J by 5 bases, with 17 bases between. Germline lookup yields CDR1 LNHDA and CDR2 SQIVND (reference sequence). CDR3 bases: TGTGCCAGTAGTACGTACCGGGACACCTATGAGACCCAGTACTTC. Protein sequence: CASSTYRDTYETQYF.

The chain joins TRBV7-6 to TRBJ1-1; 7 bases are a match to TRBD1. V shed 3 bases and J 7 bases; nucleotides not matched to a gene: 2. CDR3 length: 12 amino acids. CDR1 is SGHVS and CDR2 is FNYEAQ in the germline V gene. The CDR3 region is CASSFRTGEAFF. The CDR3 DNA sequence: TGTGCCAGCAGCTTTAGGACAGGTGAAGCTTTCTTT.

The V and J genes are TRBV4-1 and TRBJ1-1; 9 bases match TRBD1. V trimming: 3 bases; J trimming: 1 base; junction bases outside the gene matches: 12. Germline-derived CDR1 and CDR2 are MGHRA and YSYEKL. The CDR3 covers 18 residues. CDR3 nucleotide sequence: TGCGCCAGCAGCCATTTCGGGACAGGGTCCGGAAAGAACACTGAAGCTTTCTTT. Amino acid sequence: CASSHFGTGSGKNTEAFF.

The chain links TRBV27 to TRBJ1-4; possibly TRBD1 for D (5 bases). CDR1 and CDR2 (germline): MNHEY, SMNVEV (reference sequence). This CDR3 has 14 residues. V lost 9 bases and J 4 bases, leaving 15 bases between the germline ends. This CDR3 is CASRTGRINEKLFF. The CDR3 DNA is TGTGCCAGTAGAACAGGACGGATTAATGAAAAACTGTTTTTT.

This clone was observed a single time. The CDR3 sequence is CACLSTLRTAERGYTF. The CDR3 bases are TGTGCCTGTCTTAGCACCCTCAGGACAGCTGAGAGGGGCTACACCTTC. V usage is TRBV30 and J usage is TRBJ1-2; D may be TRBD1 (6 bases). This CDR3 is built from 16 residues. Germline lookup yields CDR1 GTSNPN and CDR2 SVGIG (reference sequence). Trimming removed 6 bases at V and 8 bases at J, with 28 bases between.

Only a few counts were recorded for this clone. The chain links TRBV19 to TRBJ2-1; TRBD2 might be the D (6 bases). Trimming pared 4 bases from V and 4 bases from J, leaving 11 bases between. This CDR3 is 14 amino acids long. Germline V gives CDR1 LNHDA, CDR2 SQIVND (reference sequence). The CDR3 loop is CASSRAGIYNEQFF. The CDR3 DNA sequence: TGTGCCAGTAGTAGGGCGGGAATATACAATGAGCAGTTCTTC.

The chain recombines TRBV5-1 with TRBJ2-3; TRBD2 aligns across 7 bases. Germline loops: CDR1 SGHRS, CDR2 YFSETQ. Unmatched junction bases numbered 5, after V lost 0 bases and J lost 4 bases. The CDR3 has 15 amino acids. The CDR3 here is CASSLGGSGSDTQYF. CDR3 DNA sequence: TGCGCCAGCAGCTTGGGAGGTAGCGGGTCAGATACGCAGTATTTT.

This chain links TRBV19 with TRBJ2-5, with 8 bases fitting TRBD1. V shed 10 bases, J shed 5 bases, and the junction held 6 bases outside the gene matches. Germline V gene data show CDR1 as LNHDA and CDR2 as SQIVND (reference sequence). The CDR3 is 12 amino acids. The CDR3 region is CATRTGTETQYF. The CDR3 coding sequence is TGTGCCACCCGGACAGGGACTGAGACCCAGTACTTC.

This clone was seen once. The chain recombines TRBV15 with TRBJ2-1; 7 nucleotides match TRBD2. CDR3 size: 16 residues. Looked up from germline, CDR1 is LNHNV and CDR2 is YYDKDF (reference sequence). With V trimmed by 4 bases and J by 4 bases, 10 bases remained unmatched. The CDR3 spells CATSTYTGEGYNEQFF. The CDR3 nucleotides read TGTGCCACCAGCACTTATACGGGGGAGGGATACAATGAGCAGTTCTTC.